The 15 T cell receptor beta chains below all came from one sample that was sequenced in a study of blood T cell repertoires in COVID-19. Sequencing used immunoSEQ multiplex PCR; TCRdb keeps in-frame clones, though not all of them. The sample lists approximately 300,000 clones; about four fifths were seen once. Material: peripheral blood. The receptors derive from a woman between 45 and 65 years old with acute or convalescent COVID-19.

The chain combines TRBV2 with TRBJ2-1; perhaps TRBD2 as D (6 bases). With 6 bases removed from V and 10 bases from J, the gap between germline ends came to 16 bases. The germline V gene has CDR1 SNHLY and CDR2 FYNNEI. The CDR3 runs 13 residues. CDR3 residues: CASRWAQGGEQFF. CDR3 bases: TGTGCCAGCAGGTGGGCCCAGGGAGGAGAGCAGTTCTTC.

This chain joins TRBV6-6 and TRBJ2-1; TRBD2 might be the D (7 bases). The V end lost 5 bases, the J end lost 0 bases, and 29 bases lay between the germline ends. Per the germline V gene, CDR1 is MNHNY and CDR2 is SVGAGI (reference sequence). CDR3 length: 21 residues. The CDR3 DNA reads as TGTGCCAGCAGTCCCCTCCCTGGGGGGGCCCCTACTTTGAGCTCCTACAATGAGCAGTTCTTC. This translates into CASSPLPGGAPTLSSYNEQFF.

This clone was detected only a few times. Here the CDR3 DNA reads TGTGCCAGCAGCGCCGGGGGGGGTCAGCCCCAGCATTTT. The encoded protein is CASSAGGGQPQHF. The chain joins TRBV25-1 to TRBJ1-5; tentatively, D is TRBD1 (5 bases). Deletions cut 6 bases from V and 6 bases from J, with 12 bases between. The CDR3 has 13 amino acids. Germline CDR1 and CDR2: MGHDK and SYGVNS.

The chain links TRBV6-6 to TRBJ2-3; the match to TRBD2 covers 10 bases. The CDR3 contains 15 residues. The V segment lost 6 bases and the J segment 2 bases; nucleotides outside the gene matches: 5. Germline-derived CDR1 and CDR2 are MNHNY and SVGAGI (reference sequence). CDR3 coding DNA: TGTGCCAGCAGACTACTAGCGGGACTCACAGATACGCAGTATTTT. It specifies CASRLLAGLTDTQYF.

This rearrangement joins TRBV6-5 to TRBJ1-2; tentatively, D is TRBD1 (6 bases). The CDR3 runs 15 residues. Deletions cut 6 bases from V and 4 bases from J, with 18 bases between. Germline lookup yields CDR1 MNHEY and CDR2 SVGAGI. The CDR3 reads CASRNGRGAGYGYTF. CDR3 coding DNA: TGTGCCAGCAGGAATGGCCGGGGGGCTGGCTATGGCTACACCTTC.

This chain uses TRBV9 with TRBJ2-2; D might be TRBD2 (5 bases). V was shortened by 1 base and J by 7 bases, with 11 bases between the two germline ends. This CDR3 has 14 amino acids. The germline V gene encodes CDR1 SGDLS and CDR2 YYNGEE. CDR3 region: CASSVPPSGGELFF. The DNA of the CDR3 is TGTGCCAGCAGCGTACCTCCGAGCGGCGGGGAGCTGTTTTTT.

V usage is TRBV29-1 and J usage is TRBJ2-7, with 10 positions matching TRBD2. This CDR3 is built from 14 residues. Germline V lookup: CDR1 SQVTM, CDR2 ANQGSEA. J lost 2 bases, V lost 5 bases, and 6 bases had no gene match. The CDR3, as DNA: TGCAGCGTTTCAAGGACTAGCGGACCCTACGAGCAGTACTTC. Protein sequence: CSVSRTSGPYEQYF.

The V and J genes are TRBV10-3 and TRBJ1-1; D is unresolved. Germline assignment: CDR1 ENHRY and CDR2 SYGVKD. There are 12 residues in the CDR3. Trimming took 0 bases from V and 6 from J, leaving 5 bases between them. Here the CDR3 DNA reads TGTGCCATCAGTGAGTCTAAATCTGAAGCTTTCTTT. It specifies CAISESKSEAFF.

This chain joins TRBV27 and TRBJ1-5; D unresolved. Germline CDR1 is MNHEY and CDR2 is SMNVEV (reference sequence). The CDR3 has 14 amino acids. Trimming pared 5 bases from V and 8 bases from J, leaving 16 bases between. The CDR3 loop reads CASSGSAMREPQHF. The CDR3 DNA reads as TGTGCCAGCAGTGGCAGTGCCATGAGGGAGCCCCAGCATTTT.

This sequence joins TRBV29-1 and TRBJ1-1; TRBD1 matches 11 bases. The V gene's germline CDR1 is SQVTM and CDR2 ANQGSEA. This CDR3 has 15 amino acids. J was trimmed by 0 bases and V by 8 bases; bases with no gene match: 8. The CDR3 nucleotides are TGCAGCTATGGACAGGGGGCCGTTCTGAACACTGAAGCTTTCTTT. Amino acids: CSYGQGAVLNTEAFF.

This sequence joins TRBV5-1 and TRBJ2-1, with 8 bases aligning to TRBD2. The V and J ends lost 1 base and 5 bases, in that order; junction bases with no gene match: 5. The CDR3 is 15 amino acids. The germline gives CDR1 SGHRS, CDR2 YFSETQ. The DNA of the CDR3 is TGCGCCAGCAGCTTGTTAGCGGGGCCGAACAATGAGCAGTTCTTC. It is translated as CASSLLAGPNNEQFF.

The chain has TRBV4-3 and TRBJ1-2; a weak D match, TRBD1 (5 bases). V gave up 1 base and J gave up 14 bases, with 26 bases separating them. Germline loops: CDR1 LGHNA, CDR2 YSLEER. CDR3 length: 16 amino acids. CDR3 protein: CASSQVGQGKLEGETF. The DNA for the CDR3 is TGCGCCAGCAGCCAAGTCGGGCAGGGCAAGTTGGAAGGGGAAACCTTC.

The chain couples TRBV5-1 to TRBJ1-4, with TRBD1 as a possible D gene (5 bases). CDR3 length: 14 amino acids. V gave up 2 bases and J gave up 0 bases, with 5 bases separating them. The germline V gene encodes CDR1 SGHRS and CDR2 YFSETQ. CDR3: CASSLQATNEKLFF. CDR3 coding DNA: TGCGCCAGCAGCTTACAGGCAACTAATGAAAAACTGTTTTTT.

The V gene is TRBV2, the J gene TRBJ2-7; 7 nucleotides match TRBD2. Germline V gene sequence: CDR1 SNHLY, CDR2 FYNNEI. Trimming removed 4 bases from V and 2 bases from J; junction bases left unmatched: 2. This CDR3 has 13 amino acids. CDR3 amino acids: CASSGTRAYEQYF. CDR3 DNA: TGTGCCAGCAGTGGGACTAGAGCCTACGAGCAGTACTTC.

CDR3 in amino acids: CASSDIAGLAYNEQFF. The CDR3 nucleotides are TGTGCCAGCAGTGACATAGCGGGGTTAGCCTACAATGAGCAGTTCTTC. This chain links TRBV6-4 with TRBJ2-1; TRBD2 matches at 8 bases. The CDR3 spans 16 residues. The germline gives CDR1 MRHNA, CDR2 SNTAGT. V was clipped by 2 bases and J by 2 bases; unmatched bases: 5.